The source of this T cell receptor (beta chain) is a study of T-cell memory formation after mild COVID-19 (dated by TCRdb to the early 2020s). Turning to the overall study: TCR sequence clusters from the two donors were largely donor specific. In a couple of donors, T-cell clones that expanded and contracted after mild COVID-19 were followed by sequencing TCRalpha and TCRbeta repertoires longitudinally. Two young, previously healthy adult volunteers made up the cohort, one male and one female.

What the work shows at the level of the full study, not this receptor alone: Clones contracting from day 15 to 85 had balanced CD4/CD8 phenotypes, while a second wave expanding from day 15 to 37 was biased towards CD4+. Whether the second-wave clones peaking on day 37 were SARS-CoV-2 specific was not confirmed. Contracting CD4+ clones were found mainly in CM and EM memory subsets, while CD8+ clones were enriched in EMRA. Some responding clones were detected in pre-infection memory, which suggested that pre-existing cross-reactive memory T cells had joined the SARS-CoV-2 response. Only a couple of mild cases were covered in the study, and larger cohorts including severe cases with pre-infection samples were considered necessary.

Comments on this clonotype: Its binding antigen is unknown. Base qualities are missing; no much larger clone stands one base away.

Sequenced on an Illumina NovaSeq 6000. cDNA libraries for TCRalpha and TCRbeta were prepared by 5'RACE using constant-segment primers, with sample barcodes and unique molecular identifiers added. Trizol reagent was used to extract RNA from every sample. Amplification of the libraries took two PCR steps, and the second step added a second sample barcode plus Illumina TruSeq adapters. Libraries were sequenced on an Illumina NovaSeq with 2 x 150 bp paired-end reads. As for the authors' bioinformatics: Reads were demultiplexed and collapsed into UMI-guided consensus sequences with migec v1.2.7. Using mixcr v2.1.11, the UMI consensuses were aligned to TRA and TRB V and J templates and assembled into clonotypes. A clonotype was counted as expanded or contracted only if both edgeR and NoisET called the change significant, with noise models trained on biological replicates. For edgeR calls, a false discovery rate-adjusted p below 0.01 and a log2 fold-change threshold of 1 were applied. As an exploratory analysis of dynamics, max-normalized trajectories of the 1000 most abundant clonotypes were examined by PCA with hierarchical clustering. Separately sequenced CD4+ and CD8+ repertoires were used to assign the CD4 or CD8 phenotype of responding clones. Through fastp at Q25 and MiXCR, TCRdb rebuilt clones from the public reads, retaining in-frame beta chains. Merged by CDR3 protein, the rows form single entries marked with the most common genes and DNA. TCRdb's processing, not the authors' own work, is the source of the V and J calls. This sample holds 350,000 to 400,000 distinct CDR3 sequences; around 15% were observed only once. Of the sample, around 22% is held by the ten largest clones.

For CDR1 and CDR2, the germline V gene lists ENHRY and SYGVKD. The V end loses 8 bases and the J end loses 0 bases, and a stretch of 11 bases separates them. The CDR3, from cysteine to phenylalanine, totals 13 residues. Only the CDR3 DNA is retained, 39 bases long and in frame from the first base. Ficoll-Paque density gradient centrifugation was used to isolate PBMCs. The TCR sequence derives from a man in his late teens or twenties who had mild COVID-19 (a few samples of this study predate the infection). The sample titles of this study are shuffled in the database, so cell type and time point are left out; the donor was told from shared clones. Sequences were obtained from PBMCs or a T cell subset sorted from them (not recorded which). Here the chain combines TRBV10-3 and TRBJ2-7, with a weak D call of TRBD2 (6 bases match). The nucleotide sequence reads as follows: TGTGCCATCGGAGGGGAAAACTCCTACGAGCAGTACTTC. Translation gives CAIGGENSYEQYF.